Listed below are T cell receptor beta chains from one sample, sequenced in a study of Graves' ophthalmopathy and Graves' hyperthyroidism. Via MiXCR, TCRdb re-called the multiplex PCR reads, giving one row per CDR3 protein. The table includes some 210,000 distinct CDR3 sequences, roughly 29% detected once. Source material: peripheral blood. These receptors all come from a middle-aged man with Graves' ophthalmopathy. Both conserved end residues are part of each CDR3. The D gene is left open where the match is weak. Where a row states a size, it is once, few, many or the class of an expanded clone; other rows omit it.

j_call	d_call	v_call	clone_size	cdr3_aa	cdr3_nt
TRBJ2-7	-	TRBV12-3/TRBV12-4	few	CASSVSASREQYF	TGTGCCAGCAGTGTCTCGGCTAGTCGCGAGCAGTACTTC
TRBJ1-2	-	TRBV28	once	CASRTHANYGYTF	TGTGCCAGCAGGACACACGCCAACTATGGCTACACCTTC
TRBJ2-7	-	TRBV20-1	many	CSARESAGPYEQYF	TGCAGTGCTAGAGAGTCCGCGGGACCGTACGAGCAGTACTTC
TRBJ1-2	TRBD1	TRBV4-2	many	CASSQDNAGGDYGYTF	TGTGCCAGCAGCCAAGACAATGCAGGGGGAGACTATGGCTACACCTTC
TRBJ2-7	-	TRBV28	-	CASSPLQNTYEQYF	TGTGCCAGCAGCCCCCTCCAAAATACCTACGAGCAGTACTTC
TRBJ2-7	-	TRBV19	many	CATTKTGAYEQYF	TGTGCCACTACGAAAACGGGGGCCTACGAGCAGTACTTC
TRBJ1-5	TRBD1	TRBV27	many	CASSSIGQVKGNQPQHF	TGTGCCAGCAGTTCCATAGGACAGGTAAAGGGCAATCAGCCCCAGCATTTT
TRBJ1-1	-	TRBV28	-	CASSFTSREAFF	TGTGCCAGCAGTTTCACCTCCAGGGAAGCTTTCTTT
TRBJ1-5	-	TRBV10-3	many	CAIRERGNQPQHF	TGTGCCATCAGGGAGAGGGGCAATCAGCCCCAGCATTTT
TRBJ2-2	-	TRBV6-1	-	CASNGQGNTGELFF	TGTGCCAGCAATGGGCAGGGGAACACCGGGGAGCTGTTTTTT
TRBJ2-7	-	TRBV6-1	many	CASSEGAGGGDEQYF	TGTGCCAGCAGTGAAGGGGCAGGGGGGGGCGACGAGCAGTACTTC
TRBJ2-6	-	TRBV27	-	CASSDSKGANVLTF	TGTGCCAGCAGTGACTCGAAAGGGGCCAACGTCCTGACTTTC
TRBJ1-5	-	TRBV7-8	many	CASSFGDGYSNQPQHF	TGTGCCAGCAGCTTCGGCGACGGGTATAGCAATCAGCCCCAGCATTTT
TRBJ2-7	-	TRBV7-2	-	CASSPVSFRSYEQYF	TGTGCCAGCAGCCCCGTGTCCTTTAGATCCTACGAGCAGTACTTC
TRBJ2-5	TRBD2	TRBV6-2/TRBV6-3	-	CASRDSGRGETQYF	TGTGCCAGCAGAGATAGCGGGAGAGGAGAGACCCAGTACTTC
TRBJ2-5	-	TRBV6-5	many	CASSYSGRETQYF	TGTGCCAGCAGTTACTCGGGCAGGGAGACCCAGTACTTC
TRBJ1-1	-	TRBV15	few	CATSRDGKGLAFF	TGTGCCACCAGCAGAGATGGTAAAGGGTTGGCTTTCTTT
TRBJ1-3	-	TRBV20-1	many	CSARDGGASGNTIYF	TGCAGTGCTAGAGATGGGGGCGCCTCTGGAAACACCATATATTTT
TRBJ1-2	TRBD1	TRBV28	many	CASSPGQGWYGYTF	TGTGCCAGCAGTCCCGGACAGGGATGGTATGGCTACACCTTC
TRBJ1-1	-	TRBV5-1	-	CASSTDLRGTEAFF	TGCGCCAGCAGCACGGACCTTAGGGGGACTGAAGCTTTCTTT
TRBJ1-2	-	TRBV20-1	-	CSARAGDPGYTF	TGCAGTGCTAGGGCAGGGGACCCTGGCTACACCTTC
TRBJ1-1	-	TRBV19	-	CASRKNTEAFF	TGTGCCAGCCGGAAGAACACTGAAGCTTTCTTT
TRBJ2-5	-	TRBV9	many	CASSVGNQVRETQYF	TGTGCCAGCAGCGTAGGGAATCAGGTGCGAGAGACCCAGTACTTC
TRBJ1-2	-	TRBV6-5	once	CASSFRRTSNYGYTF	TGTGCCAGCAGTTTCCGACGGACGTCTAACTATGGCTACACCTTC
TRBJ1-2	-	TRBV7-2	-	CASSFGRFNYGYTF	TGTGCCAGCAGTTTCGGCCGTTTTAACTATGGCTACACCTTC
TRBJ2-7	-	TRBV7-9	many	CASSYPGTGTYEQYF	TGTGCCAGCAGCTACCCCGGGACTGGAACCTACGAGCAGTACTTC
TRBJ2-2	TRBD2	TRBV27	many	CASIPSGLVTGELFF	TGTGCCAGCATCCCTAGCGGGCTGGTCACCGGGGAGCTGTTTTTT
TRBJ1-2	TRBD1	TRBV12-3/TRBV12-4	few	CASSLTGTHGYTF	TGTGCCAGCAGCCTGACAGGGACCCATGGCTACACCTTC
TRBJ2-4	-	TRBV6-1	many	CASSDTGLWRIQYF	TGTGCCAGCAGTGATACAGGACTTTGGCGCATTCAGTACTTC
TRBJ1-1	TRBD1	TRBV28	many	CASSFSGGGGAFF	TGTGCCAGCAGTTTTTCAGGGGGCGGTGGGGCTTTCTTT
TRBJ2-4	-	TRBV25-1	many	CASRGAKNIQYF	TGTGCCAGCAGGGGTGCCAAAAACATTCAGTACTTC
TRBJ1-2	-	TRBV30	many	CAWTGGGYGYTF	TGTGCCTGGACCGGTGGAGGCTATGGCTACACCTTC
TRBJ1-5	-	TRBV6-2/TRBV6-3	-	CASSYTDMGGGQPQHF	TGTGCCAGCAGTTACACCGACATGGGGGGCGGTCAGCCCCAGCATTTT
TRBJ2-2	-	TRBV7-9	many	CASTPDSSTGELFF	TGTGCCAGCACCCCGGACTCCAGCACCGGGGAGCTGTTTTTT
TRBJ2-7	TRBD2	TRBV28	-	CASKLGGSYEQYF	TGTGCCAGCAAATTGGGCGGGAGCTACGAGCAGTACTTC
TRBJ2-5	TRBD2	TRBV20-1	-	CGARPASGQETQYF	TGCGGTGCTAGGCCGGCTAGCGGGCAAGAGACCCAGTACTTC
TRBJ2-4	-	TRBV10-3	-	CAISEDRLNIQYF	TGTGCCATCAGTGAGGACAGGCTAAACATTCAGTACTTC
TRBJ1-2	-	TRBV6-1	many	CASSDGPDYGYTF	TGTGCCAGCAGTGACGGACCCGACTATGGCTACACCTTC
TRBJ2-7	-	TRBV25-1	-	CASSDPGESNYEQYF	TGTGCCAGCAGTGACCCAGGGGAGAGTAATTACGAGCAGTACTTC
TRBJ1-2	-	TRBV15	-	CATSRAKALNYGYTF	TGTGCCACCAGCAGAGCGAAGGCCCTAAACTATGGCTACACCTTC
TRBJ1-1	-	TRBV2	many	CASRQPLDGGTEAFF	TGTGCCAGCCGACAGCCATTAGACGGCGGCACTGAAGCTTTCTTT
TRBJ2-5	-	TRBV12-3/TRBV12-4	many	CASSPRGGRQETQYF	TGTGCCAGCAGTCCAAGGGGGGGTCGACAAGAGACCCAGTACTTC
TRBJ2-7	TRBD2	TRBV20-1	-	CSATRTEPGLAGVQYF	TGCAGTGCTACCCGAACCGAACCGGGACTAGCGGGAGTCCAGTACTTC
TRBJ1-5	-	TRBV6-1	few	CASRQYSNQPQHF	TGTGCCAGCCGTCAGTATAGCAATCAGCCCCAGCATTTT
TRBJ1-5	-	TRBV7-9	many	CASSSIRWAGNQPQHF	TGTGCCAGCAGCTCCATCCGATGGGCGGGCAATCAGCCCCAGCATTTT
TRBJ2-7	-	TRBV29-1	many	CSVGTDRQSYEQYF	TGCAGCGTTGGAACCGACAGACAGTCCTACGAGCAGTACTTC
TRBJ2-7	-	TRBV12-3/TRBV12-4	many	CASSSSDPIGQYF	TGTGCCAGCAGTTCTTCCGACCCGATCGGGCAGTACTTC
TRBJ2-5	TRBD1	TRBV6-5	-	CASSYTRTGGQETQYF	TGTGCCAGCAGTTACACGAGGACAGGGGGCCAAGAGACCCAGTACTTC
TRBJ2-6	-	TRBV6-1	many	CASRFRDRANVLTF	TGTGCCAGCAGGTTCCGGGACAGGGCCAACGTCCTGACTTTC
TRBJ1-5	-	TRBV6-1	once	CASSTGLRGSQHF	TGTGCCAGCAGTACGGGACTCCGAGGATCCCAGCATTTT
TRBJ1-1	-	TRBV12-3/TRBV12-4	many	CASAWGGTEAFF	TGTGCCAGCGCCTGGGGGGGCACTGAAGCTTTCTTT